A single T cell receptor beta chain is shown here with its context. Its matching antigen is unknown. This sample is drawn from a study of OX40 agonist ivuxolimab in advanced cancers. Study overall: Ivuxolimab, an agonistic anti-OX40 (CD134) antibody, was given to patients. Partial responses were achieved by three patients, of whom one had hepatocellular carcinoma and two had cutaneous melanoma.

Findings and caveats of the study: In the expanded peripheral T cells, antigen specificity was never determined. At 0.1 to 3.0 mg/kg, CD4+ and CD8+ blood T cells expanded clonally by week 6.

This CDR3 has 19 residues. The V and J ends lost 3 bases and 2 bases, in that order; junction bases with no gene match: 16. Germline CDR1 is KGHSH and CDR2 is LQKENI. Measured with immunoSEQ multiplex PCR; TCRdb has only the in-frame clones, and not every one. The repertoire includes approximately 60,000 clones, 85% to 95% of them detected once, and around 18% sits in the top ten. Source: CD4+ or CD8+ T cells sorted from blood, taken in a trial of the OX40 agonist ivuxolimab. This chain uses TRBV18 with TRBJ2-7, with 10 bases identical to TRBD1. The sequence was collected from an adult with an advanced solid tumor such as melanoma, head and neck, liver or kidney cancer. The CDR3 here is CASSPRDRGLDRGPYEQYF. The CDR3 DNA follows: TGTGCCAGCTCACCCCGCGACAGGGGGCTAGACCGAGGACCCTACGAGCAGTACTTC.